This TCR beta chain came from a study of Ad26.COV2.S vaccination and SARS-CoV-2 variants. Using immunoSEQ multiplex PCR, the repertoire was profiled, and TCRdb retains in-frame clones only, with some absent. This repertoire shows hundreds of thousands of clones, 80% to 90% found once; its top ten account for around 5%. Trimming pared 1 base from V and 0 bases from J, leaving 11 bases between. The germline V gene has CDR1 SGHNT and CDR2 YYREEE (reference sequence). The CDR3 length is 17 residues. The treatment denotes: roughly 19 received Ad26.COV2.S at low or high dose, single or two shots; several received placebo; per-sample allocation not given. Sampling occurred on day 63 after the first vaccine or placebo injection. An Ad26 vector expressing Wuhan-strain SARS-CoV-2 spike served as the vaccine.

The sequence was obtained from a person between 18 and 65 years old who received the Ad26.COV2.S COVID-19 vaccine or a placebo. V is TRBV5-4 and J is TRBJ2-6; D is undetermined. The specimen comprised peripheral blood, sampled in a trial of Ad26.COV2.S vaccine versus placebo. CDR3 DNA: TGTGCCAGCAGCTTGACACCCGTCAGCTCTGGGGCCAACGTCCTGACTTTC. Translating gives CASSLTPVSSGANVLTF.